This TCR beta chain was found in a study of a mutant IDH1 vaccine in newly diagnosed glioma. In the study overall: Mean patient age was roughly 43 years; approximately 62% were male and roughly 38% female. Former treatment meant radiotherapy, temozolomide, or both; the majority had gotten both.

Time point specified: week 35, safety follow-up. Topical imiquimod was applied with each vaccine dose, which held 300 ug of mutant IDH1 20-mer peptide. The donors' diagnosis was new WHO grade 3 or 4 astrocytoma that was IDH1-mutant and ATRX-lost. Findings and limits, study-wide: 80% to 95% of patients showed vaccine-induced immune responses across multiple MHC alleles.

The CDR3 loop spans 15 amino acids. The germline gives CDR1 SNHLY, CDR2 FYNNEI. With V trimmed by 8 bases and J by 1 base, 9 bases remained unmatched. The repertoire was sequenced with immunoSEQ multiplex PCR; TCRdb's copy has only in-frame clones and lacks some. The sample contains roughly 26,000 clones, around four fifths of which appear only once. With respect to this clone: Its antigen is not known.

The origin of this receptor is a young man with glioma. Sample: PBMCs, taken from a glioma patient whose treatment included an IDH1 peptide vaccine. The rearrangement links TRBV2 to TRBJ1-1; 8 positions match TRBD1. The CDR3: CASGGGQGRNTEAFF. CDR3 nucleotides: TGTGCCAGCGGCGGAGGACAGGGCCGGAACACTGAAGCTTTCTTT.